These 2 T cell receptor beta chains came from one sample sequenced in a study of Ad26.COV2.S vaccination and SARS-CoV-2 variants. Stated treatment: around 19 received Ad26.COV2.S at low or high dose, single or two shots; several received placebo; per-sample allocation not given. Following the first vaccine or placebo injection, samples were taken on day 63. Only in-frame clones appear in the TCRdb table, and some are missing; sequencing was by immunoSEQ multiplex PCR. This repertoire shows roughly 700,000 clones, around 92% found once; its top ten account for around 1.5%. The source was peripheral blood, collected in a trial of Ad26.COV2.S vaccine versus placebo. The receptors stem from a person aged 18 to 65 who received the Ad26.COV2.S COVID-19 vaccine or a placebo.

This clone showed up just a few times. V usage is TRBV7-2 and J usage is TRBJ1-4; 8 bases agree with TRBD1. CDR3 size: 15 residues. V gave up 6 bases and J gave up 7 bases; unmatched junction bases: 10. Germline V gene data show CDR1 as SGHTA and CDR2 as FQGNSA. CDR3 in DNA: TGTGCCAGCAGTGCAGGGGGCTATCGGGGTGAAAAACTGTTTTTT. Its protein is CASSAGGYRGEKLFF.

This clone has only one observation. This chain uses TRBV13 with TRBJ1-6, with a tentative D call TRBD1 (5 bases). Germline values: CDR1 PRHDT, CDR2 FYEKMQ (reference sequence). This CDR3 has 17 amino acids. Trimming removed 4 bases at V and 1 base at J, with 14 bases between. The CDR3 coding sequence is TGTGCCAGCAGCTCAGCGGACAAGGAGTCCTATAATTCACCCCTCCACTTT. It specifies CASSSADKESYNSPLHF.